This record looks at one TCR beta chain sequence and its context. Unique molecular identifier tags were affixed to discrete cDNA molecules. TCRdb reprocessed the 5' RACE reads via MiXCR and lists one record per CDR3 protein. This table has 100,000 to 130,000 distinct CDR3 sequences, roughly an eighth appearing once. This sample is part of a study of early T cells in non-severe SARS-CoV-2 infection. Trimming left V 6 bases short and J 1 base short, with 13 bases between. This CDR3 has 14 residues. The sequence was collected from an adult who was a healthcare worker with PCR-confirmed SARS-CoV-2 infection or an uninfected control (not recorded which). The V gene is TRBV12-3 or TRBV12-4, the J gene TRBJ2-7, with D possibly being TRBD1 or TRBD2 (5 bases each). Sequencing was carried out using whole blood. CDR3 sequence reads: CASSHRDGSYEQYF. The CDR3 DNA reads TGTGCCAGCAGCCACCGGGACGGATCCTACGAGCAGTACTTC.